Shown below are 11 T cell receptor beta chains from a single sample sequenced in a study of T-cell reconstitution after alpha-beta-depleted transplantation in children. Unique molecular identifiers featured in how the TCRbeta library was prepared. TCRdb fed the PCR reads into MiXCR, producing one record per CDR3 protein. This table holds around 600,000 distinct CDR3 sequences, 10% to 13% found once. The starting material was PBMCs from the stem cell graft donor, obtained from the stem cell graft. These TCRs come from a human donor who donated a stem cell graft to a child with acute myeloid leukemia.

V gene TRBV7-9 combines with J gene TRBJ1-4; D is possibly TRBD1 (6 bases). The CDR3 length is 13 residues. Trimming removed 4 bases at V and 10 bases at J, with 13 bases between. The germline CDR1 and CDR2 sequences are SEHNR and FQNEAQ (reference sequence). CDR3 in amino acids: CASSSRRGPKLFF. The CDR3 DNA follows: TGTGCCAGCAGCTCAAGGCGGGGGCCAAAACTGTTTTTT.

This clonotype was counted at least ten times. This chain connects TRBV2 to TRBJ2-7; 7 bases match TRBD1. The CDR3 is 14 amino acids. V was pared by 6 bases and J by 3 bases, with 8 bases of the junction left unmatched. CDR1 SNHLY and CDR2 FYNNEI come from the germline V gene. The DNA of the CDR3 is TGTGCCAGCAGGGCCGGGACAGTTATCTACGAGCAGTACTTC. It encodes CASRAGTVIYEQYF.

J is TRBJ1-3 and V is TRBV5-1; D is uncertain. Germline V gives CDR1 SGHRS, CDR2 YFSETQ. Trimming left V 4 bases short and J 0 bases short, with 11 bases between. CDR3 length equals 15 residues. CDR3 sequence: CASSPGRTSGNTIYF. The CDR3 coding sequence is TGCGCCAGCAGCCCGGGCAGGACCTCTGGAAACACCATATATTTT.

This clonotype was seen at least ten times. The rearrangement links TRBV5-6 to TRBJ2-2; possibly TRBD1 for D (6 bases). The CDR3 loop spans 17 amino acids. V gave up 0 bases and J gave up 0 bases, with 12 bases separating them. CDR1 and CDR2 from the germline V gene are SGHDT and YYEEEE. This CDR3 is CASSLGAWGPNTGELFF. CDR3 nucleotide sequence: TGTGCCAGCAGCTTGGGGGCCTGGGGGCCGAACACCGGGGAGCTGTTTTTT.

This clonotype has at least ten counts. V gene TRBV20-1 combines with J gene TRBJ2-3; no clear D. The CDR3 runs to 13 residues. V lost 6 bases and J 4 bases, leaving 14 bases between the germline ends. CDR1 and CDR2 from the germline V gene are DFQATT and SNEGSKA (reference sequence). The CDR3 here is CSADSRGSDTQYF. The CDR3, as DNA: TGCAGTGCCGACTCCCGAGGTTCAGATACGCAGTATTTT.

This clonotype was seen many times. This chain uses TRBV28 with TRBJ1-2, with 7 bases that match TRBD1. The CDR3 extends over 14 amino acids. Germline V gene lookup returns CDR1 MDHEN and CDR2 SYDVKM. With V trimmed by 6 bases and J by 0 bases, 4 bases remained unmatched. CDR3 protein: CASSSRGPNYGYTF. In nucleotides, the CDR3 is TGTGCCAGCAGCTCTAGGGGGCCTAACTATGGCTACACCTTC.

V and J are TRBV4-2 and TRBJ1-6; 7 bases are shared with TRBD1. V shed 0 bases and J 10 bases; nucleotides not matched to a gene: 6. This CDR3 region has 15 residues. CDR1 LGHNA and CDR2 YNFKEQ come from the germline V gene. The CDR3 here is CASSQDLQGKSPLHF. The CDR3 DNA follows: TGTGCCAGCAGCCAAGATCTACAGGGGAAATCACCCCTCCACTTT.

This clonotype came up a few times. The chain couples TRBV29-1 to TRBJ2-1; 7 nucleotides align to TRBD1. The CDR3 totals 14 residues. The germline CDR1 and CDR2 sequences are SQVTM and ANQGSEA. Trimming removed 5 bases from V and 4 bases from J; junction bases left unmatched: 8. CDR3 residues: CSVYGTAGYNEQFF. CDR3 in DNA: TGCAGCGTTTACGGGACAGCTGGTTACAATGAGCAGTTCTTC.

J is TRBJ2-7 and V is TRBV6-2 or TRBV6-3; TRBD2 is a possible D gene (6 bases). Looked up from germline, CDR1 is MNHEY and CDR2 is SVGEGT. The length of the CDR3 is 14 residues. Trimming shortened V by 6 bases and J by 0 bases, and 12 bases separated the two germline ends. For the CDR3, the DNA is TGTGCCAGCAGATACGGCGGGGCCTCCTACGAGCAGTACTTC. Protein sequence: CASRYGGASYEQYF.

This clonotype was recorded a few times. V is TRBV5-1 and J is TRBJ2-3, with D uncertain. V was clipped by 1 base and J by 4 bases, with 16 bases between them. The germline gives CDR1 SGHRS, CDR2 YFSETQ. This CDR3 has 16 amino acids. The DNA of the CDR3 is TGCGCCAGCAGCTTGTTTGCACAGCTCGGCCCAGATACGCAGTATTTT. It specifies CASSLFAQLGPDTQYF. Complete variable domain (other parts from reference TRBV5-1 and TRBJ2-3): KAGVTQTPRYLIKTRGQQVTLSCSPISGHRSVSWYQQTPGQGLQFLFEYFSETQRNKGNFPGRFSGRQFSNSRSEMNVSTLELGDSALYLCASSLFAQLGPDTQYFGPGTRLTVL.

J is TRBJ2-1 and V is TRBV9; 13 bases map to TRBD2. V lost 3 bases to trimming and J lost 4 bases; unmatched junction nucleotides: 13. The CDR3 loop spans 19 amino acids. Germline lookup yields CDR1 SGDLS and CDR2 YYNGEE. The chain's CDR3 is CASSATGTSGVSVYNEQFF. Here the CDR3 DNA reads TGTGCCAGCAGCGCCACCGGGACTAGCGGGGTTTCTGTTTACAATGAGCAGTTCTTC.